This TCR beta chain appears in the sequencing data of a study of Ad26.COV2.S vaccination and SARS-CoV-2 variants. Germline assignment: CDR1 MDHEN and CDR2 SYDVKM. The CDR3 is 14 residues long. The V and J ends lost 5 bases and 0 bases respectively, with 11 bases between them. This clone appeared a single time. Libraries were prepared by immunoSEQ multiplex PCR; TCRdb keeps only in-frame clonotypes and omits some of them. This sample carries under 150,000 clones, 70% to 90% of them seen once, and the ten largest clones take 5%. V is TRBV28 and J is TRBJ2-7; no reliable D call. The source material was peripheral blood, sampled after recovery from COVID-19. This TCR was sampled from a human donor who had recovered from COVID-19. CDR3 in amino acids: CASSPPVSSYEQYF. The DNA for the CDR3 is TGTGCCAGCAGTCCCCCCGTGAGCTCCTACGAGCAGTACTTC.